This TCR beta chain was sequenced in a study of blood T cell repertoires in COVID-19. The overall study: PBMCs, B-cell-depleted T cells, or T cells provided the cDNA or gDNA that made up the material.

Germline V gene lookup returns CDR1 SQVTM and CDR2 ANQGSEA. The CDR3 totals 12 residues. The V end was cut by 6 bases, the J end by 7 bases, with 15 bases between. Recovered Cohort 3 donors showed two negative PCRs, clearance, or symptom resolution. Original methodology: Reference gene primer amplification yielded estimated nucleated cell counts. Method: immunoSEQ multiplex PCR; TCRdb's copy keeps in-frame clones and lacks some. V and J calls plus clone size are reproduced from that table; the DNA served to infer D and trimming. The table records 270,000 or so clones, around nine tenths of them present only once.

This TCR was sampled from a woman aged 18 to 35 who had recovered from COVID-19. V and J are TRBV29-1 and TRBJ1-1; TRBD1 is a possible D gene (6 bases). The sequencing input was PBMCs or T cells enriched from blood (not recorded which). The CDR3: CSVNNRASEAFF. CDR3 DNA: TGCAGCGTGAATAACAGGGCTAGTGAAGCTTTCTTT.